A selection of T cell receptor beta chains follows, all from one sample in a study of control samples from healthy donors and cancer patients. TCRdb keeps only in-frame clones here, not all; method: immunoSEQ multiplex PCR. The repertoire includes approximately 170,000 clones, roughly 95% of them detected once, and 4.1% sits in the top ten. The sequenced material came from blood. These TCRs come from a woman in her sixties in good health. The CDR3 runs from the conserved cysteine through the conserved F or W. Fields, in order: D gene, V gene, J gene, CDR3 DNA, CDR3 protein. The D gene is left open where the match is weak.

D gene: .; V gene: TRBV11-2; J gene: TRBJ1-2; CDR3 DNA: TGTGCCAGCAGCTCCGCCCGGGGAACCATTTACACCTTC; CDR3 protein: CASSSARGTIYTF
D gene: TRBD1; V gene: TRBV28; J gene: TRBJ2-5; CDR3 DNA: TGTGCCAGCATGGGGACAGAGGCTACGGACCAAGAGACCCAGTACTTC; CDR3 protein: CASMGTEATDQETQYF
D gene: .; V gene: TRBV10-3; J gene: TRBJ1-5; CDR3 DNA: TGTGCCATCAGTGAGAGGTCAGATAATCAGCCCCAGCATTTT; CDR3 protein: CAISERSDNQPQHF
D gene: .; V gene: TRBV6-6; J gene: TRBJ1-2; CDR3 DNA: TGTGCCAGCAGCTTACTAAGGGGGGGGGATGGCTACACCTTC; CDR3 protein: CASSLLRGGDGYTF
D gene: TRBD1; V gene: TRBV6-6; J gene: TRBJ1-6; CDR3 DNA: TGTGCCAGCCGGACAGGGGCTTCACCCCTCCACTTT; CDR3 protein: CASRTGASPLHF
D gene: .; V gene: TRBV7-2; J gene: TRBJ1-2; CDR3 DNA: TGTGCCAGCAGCCTCGGACCGACGTCGGACTATGGCTACACCTTC; CDR3 protein: CASSLGPTSDYGYTF
D gene: TRBD1; V gene: TRBV6-5; J gene: TRBJ2-7; CDR3 DNA: TGTGCCAGCAGTTACTCGATGGTTACAGGGGGGAACGAGCAGTACTTC; CDR3 protein: CASSYSMVTGGNEQYF
D gene: TRBD1; V gene: TRBV13; J gene: TRBJ2-5; CDR3 DNA: TGTGCCAGCAGCTTAGTATATGGAGTCGGCAGGGGGCAAGAGACCCAGTACTTC; CDR3 protein: CASSLVYGVGRGQETQYF
D gene: .; V gene: TRBV5-1; J gene: TRBJ1-4; CDR3 DNA: TGCGCCAGCAGCTTGGTATTGGGGGCGCAGGGTGAAAAACTGTTTTTT; CDR3 protein: CASSLVLGAQGEKLFF
D gene: .; V gene: TRBV2; J gene: TRBJ2-5; CDR3 DNA: TGTGCCAGCAGTGAAGGGGGGGAAGGGACCCAGTACTTC; CDR3 protein: CASSEGGEGTQYF
D gene: .; V gene: TRBV7-8; J gene: TRBJ1-1; CDR3 DNA: TGTGCCAGCAGCCGAACGCAGGGTCTCACTGAAGCTTTCTTT; CDR3 protein: CASSRTQGLTEAFF